This T cell receptor beta chain was sequenced in a study of blood T cell repertoires in COVID-19. Study as a whole: Samples representing acute and convalescent COVID-19 were sourced from the United States, Italy and Spain. T cells, B-cell-depleted T cells, or PBMCs supplied cDNA or gDNA.

The repertoire was sequenced with immunoSEQ multiplex PCR; TCRdb's copy has only in-frame clones and lacks some. The table lists roughly 39,000 clones, 80% to 90% of them singletons. With V trimmed by 6 bases and J by 0 bases, 0 bases remained unmatched. The CDR3 is 14 residues long. The germline V gene has CDR1 MNHEY and CDR2 SVGAGI. The chain has TRBV6-5 and TRBJ1-5, with TRBD1 matching 9 bases. This sequence was found in a man aged 50 to 59 with active or convalescent COVID-19. Material for sequencing was peripheral blood. The CDR3 protein is CASRTGGSNQPQHF. The CDR3 nucleotides are TGTGCCAGCAGGACAGGGGGTAGCAATCAGCCCCAGCATTTT.